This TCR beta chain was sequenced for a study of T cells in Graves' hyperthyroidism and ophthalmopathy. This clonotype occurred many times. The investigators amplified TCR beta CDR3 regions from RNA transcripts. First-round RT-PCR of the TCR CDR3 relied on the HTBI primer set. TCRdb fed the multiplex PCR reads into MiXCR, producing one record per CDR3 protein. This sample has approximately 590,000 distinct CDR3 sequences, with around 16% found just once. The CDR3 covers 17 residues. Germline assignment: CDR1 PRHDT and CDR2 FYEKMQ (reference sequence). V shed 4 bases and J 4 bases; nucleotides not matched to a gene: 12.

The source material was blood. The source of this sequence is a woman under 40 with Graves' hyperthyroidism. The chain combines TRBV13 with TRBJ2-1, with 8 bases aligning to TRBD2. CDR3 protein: CASSSHSGTKSYNEQFF. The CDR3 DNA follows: TGTGCCAGCAGCTCCCATAGCGGGACCAAATCTTACAATGAGCAGTTCTTC.